The rows below give T cell receptor beta chains drawn from one sample of a study of T cell responses to AZD1222 COVID-19 vaccine. TCRdb's copy holds only in-frame clones and misses some; the assay was immunoSEQ multiplex PCR. The repertoire has 140,000 to 150,000 clones, about nine tenths of them found once; the top ten carry 1.9%. The material was peripheral blood, obtained 28 days after the second AZD1222 dose. The receptor source for this set is an adult who received the AZD1222 COVID-19 vaccine. Both conserved end residues are part of each CDR3. Each record gives: V gene, D gene, CDR3 protein. A D gene is named only where the DNA matches it firmly.

>TRBV6-2/TRBV6-3|-
CASSLRPGTEAFF
>TRBV7-2|-
CASSLSPSGEKLFF
>TRBV5-1|-
CASSLRGQGETQYF
>TRBV4-1|-
CASSQEVSATNEKLFF
>TRBV5-1|TRBD1
CASSWVRTGGTEAFF
>TRBV5-1|-
CASSLMGQKNEKLFF
>TRBV11-1|TRBD1
CASSPRDRGRLGYTF
>TRBV2|TRBD2
CASKKEAGVGETQYF
>TRBV5-1|TRBD1
CASSSTGGRNTQYF
>TRBV19|-
CASTILGEKLFF
>TRBV9|-
CASSFPRTGELFF
>TRBV9|-
CASSPKGGNTGELFF
>TRBV14|-
CASSQDRSFYGYTF
>TRBV30|-
CAWSKGTGIYNEQFF
>TRBV6-5|-
CASRGTLNTEAFF
>TRBV18|TRBD1
CASSQDRGVLNTEAFF
>TRBV5-1|-
CASSPEVLEGEQFF
>TRBV11-2|TRBD1
CASSPHRGSGYTF
>TRBV30|-
CAWGKGSYEQYF
>TRBV10-3|-
CAISESGDTNEKLFF